Listed here are 10 T cell receptor beta chains from one sample, sequenced in a study of T cell responses to AZD1222 COVID-19 vaccine. Profiling relied on immunoSEQ multiplex PCR, and the TCRdb table lists in-frame clones only, not all of them. The sample consists of 150,000 to 200,000 clones, 85% to 95% of them appearing once. Material: peripheral blood, obtained on day 0 of AZD1222 vaccination. These receptors were obtained from an adult in good health.

The chain employs TRBV30 and TRBJ2-5, with 7 bases lining up with TRBD1. The CDR3 is 15 amino acids. CDR1 is GTSNPN, CDR2 SVGIG, per germline (reference sequence). The V and J ends lost 0 bases and 1 base, in that order; junction bases with no gene match: 5. The CDR3 region is CAWSVQAGGQETQYF. Here the CDR3 DNA reads TGTGCCTGGAGTGTGCAAGCAGGGGGCCAAGAGACCCAGTACTTC.

The CDR3 sequence: CASSLAANTIYF. Written as DNA, the CDR3 is TGTGCCAGCAGTTTGGCGGCAAACACCATATATTTT. The chain couples TRBV12-3 or TRBV12-4 to TRBJ1-3, with no clear D. The CDR3 runs 12 residues. The germline V and J ends were trimmed by 3 bases and 6 bases, with 6 bases remaining between them.

V is TRBV30 and J is TRBJ1-2; D remains unclear. Per the germline V gene, CDR1 is GTSNPN and CDR2 is SVGIG (reference sequence). The CDR3 covers 11 residues. The V end lost 2 bases, the J end lost 8 bases, and 9 bases lay between the germline ends. In nucleotides, the CDR3 is TGTGCCTGGAGTCTGGGAGGGGGCTACACCTTC. As protein: CAWSLGGGYTF.

Turning to this clone: One end of the junction varies from germline; a read error may be responsible. This chain links TRBV7-3 with TRBJ2-7, with D unclear. The CDR3 extends over 10 amino acids. Looked up from germline, CDR1 is SGHTA and CDR2 is FQGTGA. The CDR3, as DNA: TGCATCCCCAGCTCCTACGAGCAGTACTTC. Protein sequence: CIPSSYEQYF.

The chain joins TRBV3-1 (or the pseudogene TRBV3-2) to TRBJ2-1; the match to TRBD2 covers 13 bases. The germline gives CDR1 LGHDT, CDR2 YNNKEL (reference sequence). V was pared by 0 bases and J by 8 bases, with 7 bases of the junction left unmatched. The CDR3 is made up of 17 amino acids. The CDR3, as DNA: TGTGCCAGCAGCCAAGAAGAGACTAGCGGGAGGTGCTATGAGCAGTTCTTC. This codes for CASSQEETSGRCYEQFF.

V is TRBV20-1 and J is TRBJ1-5; D gene unclear. Trimming pared 6 bases from V and 1 base from J, leaving 4 bases between. The CDR3 contains 11 residues. Germline CDR1 and CDR2: DFQATT and SNEGSKA (reference sequence). The CDR3 bases are TGCAGTGCCCAGAGCAATCAGCCCCAGCATTTT. Translated: CSAQSNQPQHF.

V is TRBV7-9 and J is TRBJ1-2; D remains ambiguous. The CDR3 totals 15 residues. V was pared by 0 bases and J by 5 bases, with 13 bases between. Germline loops: CDR1 SEHNR, CDR2 FQNEAQ (reference sequence). CDR3 protein: CASSLARGNRYGYTF. The CDR3 DNA sequence: TGTGCCAGCAGCTTAGCTAGAGGGAATCGTTATGGCTACACCTTC.

V usage is TRBV14 and J usage is TRBJ1-1; TRBD1 is a possible D gene (5 bases). This CDR3 has 15 residues. Germline loops: CDR1 SGHDN, CDR2 FVKESK. V shed 2 bases and J shed 6 bases, with 16 bases lying between them. DNA for the CDR3: TGTGCCAGCAGCCAACTTCCGAGGGGAGCCCCTGAAGCTTTCTTT. Its translation: CASSQLPRGAPEAFF.

The chain employs TRBV5-5 and TRBJ2-2; D may be TRBD1 or TRBD2 (7 bases each). Germline V gene lookup returns CDR1 SGHKS and CDR2 YYEKEE (reference sequence). V was clipped by 0 bases and J by 4 bases, with 16 bases between them. CDR3 length: 17 residues. CDR3 residues: CASSLVGGGAGTGELFF. In DNA form, the CDR3 reads TGTGCCAGCAGCTTGGTGGGAGGGGGCGCGGGCACCGGGGAGCTGTTTTTT.

This clone was counted between two and nine times. This chain connects TRBV6-5 to TRBJ1-1; possibly TRBD1 for D (5 bases). Trimming took 1 base from V and 1 from J, leaving 7 bases between them. The CDR3 is 14 residues long. CDR1 and CDR2 from the germline V gene are MNHEY and SVGAGI. Here the CDR3 reads CASSYLGENTEAFF. In DNA form, the CDR3 reads TGTGCCAGCAGTTACTTGGGGGAGAACACTGAAGCTTTCTTT.